This T cell receptor beta chain stems from a study of identifying expanded T cells in peripheral blood. Study-level points and caveats: Over two and four weeks, about 15 and 19 clones changed, versus 1.2 between replicates. Clone count variance between two-week samples rose with total template count.

Points on this clone: Its antigen is currently unknown.

This CDR3 has 16 residues. The germline CDR1 and CDR2 sequences are SGHRS and YFSETQ. The germline V and J ends were trimmed by 5 bases and 8 bases, with 20 bases remaining between them. No infections or other immune events were documented during collection. Some clones are missing from TCRdb's copy, which holds only in-frame ones; the method was immunoSEQ multiplex PCR. This table has 95,000 to 100,000 clones, roughly 85% appearing once. This TCR was recovered from a person aged 18-69 years in good health. Sequencing used blood. V and J are TRBV5-1 and TRBJ1-6; D is ambiguous. This chain's CDR3 is CASRRTYPPGDSPLHF. The CDR3 DNA follows: TGCGCCAGCAGACGGACCTACCCCCCTGGCGATTCACCCCTCCACTTT.